This TCR beta chain was sequenced for a study of vaccination and CD4 T cells after COVID-19. Study information: Control cultures received a CEFX pool, an HIV-1 Nef pool, or no peptide.

About this clonotype itself: Its antigen remains unidentified. Compared with germline, one end of the junction differs, possibly owing to a read error.

There are 13 residues in the CDR3. Per the germline V gene, CDR1 is MDHEN and CDR2 is SYDVKM. Cultured CD4+ T cell DNA underwent sequencing with the Oncomine TCR Beta short-read assay. TCRdb analysed the PCR reads with MiXCR anew, one entry per CDR3 protein. The sample records about 20,000 distinct CDR3 sequences, 43% being singletons. Treatment specified: roughly 10-day PBMC culture with coronavirus spike peptide pools or control peptides (ViraFEST assay). The sequence was collected from a human donor who had recovered from COVID-19. This chain joins TRBV28 and TRBJ1-2; a weak D match, TRBD1 (6 bases). The sample here was CD4+ T cells from blood, cultured in vitro, taken after SARS-CoV-2 vaccination. The CDR3 loop is CASSYRVGYGHTF. CDR3 DNA sequence: TGTGCCAGCAGTTACAGGGTAGGGTATGGCCACACCTTC.